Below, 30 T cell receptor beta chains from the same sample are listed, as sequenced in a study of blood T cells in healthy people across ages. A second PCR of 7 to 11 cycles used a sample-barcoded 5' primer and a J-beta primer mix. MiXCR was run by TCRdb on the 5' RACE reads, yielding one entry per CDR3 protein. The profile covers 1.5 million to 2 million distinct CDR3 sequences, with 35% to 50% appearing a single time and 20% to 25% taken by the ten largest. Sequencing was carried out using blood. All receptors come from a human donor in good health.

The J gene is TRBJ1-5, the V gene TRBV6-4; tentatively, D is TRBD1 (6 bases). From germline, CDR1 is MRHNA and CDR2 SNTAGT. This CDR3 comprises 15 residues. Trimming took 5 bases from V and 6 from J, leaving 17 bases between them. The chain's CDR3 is CASSYRVSSFQPQHF. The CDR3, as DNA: TGTGCCAGCAGTTACAGGGTCTCTAGCTTTCAGCCCCAGCATTTT.

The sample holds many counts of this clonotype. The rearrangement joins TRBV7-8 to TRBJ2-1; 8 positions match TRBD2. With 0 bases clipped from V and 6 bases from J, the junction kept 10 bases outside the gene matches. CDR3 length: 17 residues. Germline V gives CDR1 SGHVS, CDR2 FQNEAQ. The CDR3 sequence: CASSLAVRRGVSNEQFF. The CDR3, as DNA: TGTGCCAGCAGCTTAGCAGTGCGGCGGGGGGTTAGCAATGAGCAGTTCTTC.

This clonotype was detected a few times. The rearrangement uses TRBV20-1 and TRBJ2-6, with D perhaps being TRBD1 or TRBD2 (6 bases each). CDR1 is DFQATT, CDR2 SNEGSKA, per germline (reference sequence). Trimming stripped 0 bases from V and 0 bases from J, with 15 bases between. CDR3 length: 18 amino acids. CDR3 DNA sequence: TGCAGTGCTAGAGATCGGTTCGGGGGCTTCTCTGGGGCCAACGTCCTGACTTTC. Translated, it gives CSARDRFGGFSGANVLTF.

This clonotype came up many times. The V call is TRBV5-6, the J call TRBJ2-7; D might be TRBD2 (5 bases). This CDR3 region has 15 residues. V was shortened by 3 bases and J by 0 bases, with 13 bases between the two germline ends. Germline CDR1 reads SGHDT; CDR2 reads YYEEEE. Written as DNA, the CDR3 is TGTGCCAGCAGCTCCAGCCGGGGAAGCTCCTACGAGCAGTACTTC. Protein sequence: CASSSSRGSSYEQYF.

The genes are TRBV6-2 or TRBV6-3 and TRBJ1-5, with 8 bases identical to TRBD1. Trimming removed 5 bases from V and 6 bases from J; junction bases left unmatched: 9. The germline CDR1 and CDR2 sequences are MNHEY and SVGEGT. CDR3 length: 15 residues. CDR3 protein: CASSPGQGRSQPQHF. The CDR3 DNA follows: TGTGCCAGCAGTCCCGGACAGGGAAGAAGTCAGCCCCAGCATTTT.

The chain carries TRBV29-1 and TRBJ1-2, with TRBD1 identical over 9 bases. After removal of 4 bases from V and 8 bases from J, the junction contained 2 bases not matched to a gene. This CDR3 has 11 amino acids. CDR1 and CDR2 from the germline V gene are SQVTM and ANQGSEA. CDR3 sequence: CSVGTGEGYTF. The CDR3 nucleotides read TGCAGCGTTGGGACAGGGGAAGGCTACACCTTC.

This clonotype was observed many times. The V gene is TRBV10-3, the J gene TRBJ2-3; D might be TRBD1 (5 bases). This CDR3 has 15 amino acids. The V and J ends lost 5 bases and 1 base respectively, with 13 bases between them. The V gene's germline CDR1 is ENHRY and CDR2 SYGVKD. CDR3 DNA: TGTGCCATCAGTCTGGGGCACCAGGGCACAGATACGCAGTATTTT. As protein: CAISLGHQGTDTQYF.

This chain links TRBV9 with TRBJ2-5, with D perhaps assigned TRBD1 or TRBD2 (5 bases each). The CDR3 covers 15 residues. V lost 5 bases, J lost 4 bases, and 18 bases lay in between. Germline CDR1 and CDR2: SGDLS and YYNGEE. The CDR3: CASSKRTRLGETQYF. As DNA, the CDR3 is TGTGCCAGCAGTAAGCGGACAAGATTAGGAGAGACCCAGTACTTC.

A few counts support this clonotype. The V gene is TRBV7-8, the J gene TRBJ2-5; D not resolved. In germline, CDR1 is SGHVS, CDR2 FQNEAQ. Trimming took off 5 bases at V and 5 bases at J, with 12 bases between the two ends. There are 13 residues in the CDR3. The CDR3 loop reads CASSPRVRETQYF. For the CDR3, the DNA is TGTGCCAGCAGCCCAAGGGTTCGGGAGACCCAGTACTTC.

CDR3 sequence: CASRTIHRDFYGYTF. As DNA, the CDR3 is TGTGCCAGCAGGACTATACACAGGGATTTCTATGGCTACACCTTC. V gene TRBV28 combines with J gene TRBJ1-2; D might be TRBD1 (6 bases). Per germline, CDR1 MDHEN and CDR2 SYDVKM. This CDR3 has 15 residues. Trimming left V 6 bases short and J 4 bases short, with 18 bases between.

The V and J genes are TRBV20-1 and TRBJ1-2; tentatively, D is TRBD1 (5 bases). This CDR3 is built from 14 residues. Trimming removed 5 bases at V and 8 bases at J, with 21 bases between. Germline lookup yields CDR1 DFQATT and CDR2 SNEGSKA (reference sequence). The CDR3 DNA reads TGCAGTGCTGCCCCAGGGAGCCTAGTTGGCGGCTACACCTTC. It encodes CSAAPGSLVGGYTF.

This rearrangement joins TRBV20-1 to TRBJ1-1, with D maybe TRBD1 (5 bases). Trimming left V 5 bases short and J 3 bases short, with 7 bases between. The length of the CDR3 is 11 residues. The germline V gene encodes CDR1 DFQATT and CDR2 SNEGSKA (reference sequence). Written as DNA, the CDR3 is TGCAGTGCTGTAGGGGACACTGAAGCTTTCTTT. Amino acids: CSAVGDTEAFF.

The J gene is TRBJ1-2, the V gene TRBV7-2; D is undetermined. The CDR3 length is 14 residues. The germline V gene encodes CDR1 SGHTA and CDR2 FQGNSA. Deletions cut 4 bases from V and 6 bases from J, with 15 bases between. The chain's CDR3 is CASSSGPRRDGYTF. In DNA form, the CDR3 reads TGTGCCAGCAGCTCCGGCCCTAGGCGCGATGGCTACACCTTC.

The DNA for the CDR3 is TGTGCCAGCAGCAAAGGGACGGGCTATGGCTACACCTTC. Protein: CASSKGTGYGYTF. The chain uses TRBV7-9 and TRBJ1-2; a possible D gene is TRBD1 (5 bases). Germline CDR1 and CDR2: SEHNR and FQNEAQ (reference sequence). The V end was cut by 5 bases, the J end by 4 bases, with 11 bases between. This CDR3 spans 13 amino acids.

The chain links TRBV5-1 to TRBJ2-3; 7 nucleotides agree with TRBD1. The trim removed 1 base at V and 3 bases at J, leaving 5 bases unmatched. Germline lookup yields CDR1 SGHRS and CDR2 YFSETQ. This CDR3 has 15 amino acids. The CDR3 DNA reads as TGCGCCAGCAGCTTGTACGACAGGGCGACAGATACGCAGTATTTT. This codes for CASSLYDRATDTQYF. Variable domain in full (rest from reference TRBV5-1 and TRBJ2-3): KAGVTQTPRYLIKTRGQQVTLSCSPISGHRSVSWYQQTPGQGLQFLFEYFSETQRNKGNFPGRFSGRQFSNSRSEMNVSTLELGDSALYLCASSLYDRATDTQYFGPGTRLTVL.

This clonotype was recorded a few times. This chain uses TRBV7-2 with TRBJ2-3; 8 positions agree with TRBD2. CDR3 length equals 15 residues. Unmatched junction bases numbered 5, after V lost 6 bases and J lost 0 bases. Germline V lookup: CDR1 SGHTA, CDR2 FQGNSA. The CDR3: CASSWAGGSTDTQYF. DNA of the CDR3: TGTGCCAGCAGTTGGGCGGGGGGTAGCACAGATACGCAGTATTTT. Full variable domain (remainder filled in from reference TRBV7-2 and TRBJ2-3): GAGVSQSPSNKVTEKGKDVELRCDPISGHTALYWYRQSLGQGLEFLIYFQGNSAPDKSGLPSDRFSAERTGGSVSTLTIQRTQQEDSAVYLCASSWAGGSTDTQYFGPGTRLTVL.

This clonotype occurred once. The CDR3 DNA is TGTGCCAGCAGCCTATCCCAGCGGGGACCCTACGAGCAGTACTTC. It yields the protein CASSLSQRGPYEQYF. The V gene is TRBV3-1, the J gene TRBJ2-7; 7 bases are shared with TRBD2. The germline CDR1 and CDR2 sequences are LGHDT and YNNKEL (reference sequence). The CDR3 loop spans 15 amino acids. Unmatched junction bases numbered 8, after V lost 4 bases and J lost 2 bases.

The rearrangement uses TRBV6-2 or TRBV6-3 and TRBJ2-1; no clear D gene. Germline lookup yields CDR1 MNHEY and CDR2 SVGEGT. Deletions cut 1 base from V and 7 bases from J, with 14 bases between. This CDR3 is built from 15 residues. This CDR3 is CASSYFAGSRNEQFF. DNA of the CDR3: TGTGCCAGCAGTTACTTTGCCGGGTCGCGGAATGAGCAGTTCTTC.

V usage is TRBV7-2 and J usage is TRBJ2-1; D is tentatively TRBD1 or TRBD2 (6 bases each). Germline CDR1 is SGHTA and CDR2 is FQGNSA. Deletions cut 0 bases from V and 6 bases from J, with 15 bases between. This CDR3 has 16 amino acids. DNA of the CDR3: TGTGCCAGCAGCTTAGCGCATGGGGGCGGGGTCAATGAGCAGTTCTTC. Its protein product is CASSLAHGGGVNEQFF.

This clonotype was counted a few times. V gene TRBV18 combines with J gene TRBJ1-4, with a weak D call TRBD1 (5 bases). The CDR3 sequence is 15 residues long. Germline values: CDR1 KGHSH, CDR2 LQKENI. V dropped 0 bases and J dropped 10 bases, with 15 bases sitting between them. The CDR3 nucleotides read TGTGCCAGCTCACCACCGTGGCAATCTGGGGGAAAACTGTTTTTT. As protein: CASSPPWQSGGKLFF.

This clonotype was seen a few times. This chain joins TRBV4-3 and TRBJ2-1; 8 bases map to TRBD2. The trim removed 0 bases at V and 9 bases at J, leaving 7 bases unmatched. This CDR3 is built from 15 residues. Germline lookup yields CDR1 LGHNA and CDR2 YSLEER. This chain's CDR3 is CASSQETGGYTEQFF. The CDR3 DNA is TGCGCCAGCAGCCAAGAAACGGGGGGGTATACTGAGCAGTTCTTC.

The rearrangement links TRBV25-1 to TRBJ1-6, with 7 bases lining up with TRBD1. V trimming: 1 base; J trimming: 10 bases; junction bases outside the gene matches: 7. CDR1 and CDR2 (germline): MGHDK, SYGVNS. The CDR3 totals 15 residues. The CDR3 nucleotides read TGTGCCAGCAGTGAATTTAGACAGGGTGTCTCACCCCTCCACTTT. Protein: CASSEFRQGVSPLHF.

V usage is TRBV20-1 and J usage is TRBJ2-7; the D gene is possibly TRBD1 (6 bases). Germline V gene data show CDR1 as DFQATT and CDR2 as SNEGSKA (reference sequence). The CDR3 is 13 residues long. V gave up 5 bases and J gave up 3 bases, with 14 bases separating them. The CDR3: CSASGHVNYEQYF. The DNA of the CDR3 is TGCAGTGCTTCGGGACACGTAAACTACGAGCAGTACTTC.

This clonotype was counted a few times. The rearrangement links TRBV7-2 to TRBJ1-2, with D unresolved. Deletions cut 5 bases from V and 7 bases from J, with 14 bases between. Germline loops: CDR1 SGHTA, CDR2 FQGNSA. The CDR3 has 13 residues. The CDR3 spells CASSPEVLSGYTF. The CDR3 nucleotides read TGTGCCAGCAGCCCCGAGGTGTTAAGTGGCTACACCTTC.

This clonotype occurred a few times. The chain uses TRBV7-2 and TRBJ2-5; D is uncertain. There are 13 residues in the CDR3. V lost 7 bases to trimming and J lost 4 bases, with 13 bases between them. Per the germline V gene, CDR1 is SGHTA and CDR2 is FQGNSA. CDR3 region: CASTPTEGETQYF. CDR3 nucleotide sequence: TGTGCCAGCACCCCGACGGAAGGAGAGACCCAGTACTTC.

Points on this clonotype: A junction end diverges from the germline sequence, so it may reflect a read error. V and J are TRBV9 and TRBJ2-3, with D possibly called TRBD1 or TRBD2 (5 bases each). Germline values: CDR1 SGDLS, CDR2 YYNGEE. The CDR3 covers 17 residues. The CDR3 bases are TGTACCAGCAGCGTCAAGGTGGACACGGGATTTGGGGATACGCAGTATTTT. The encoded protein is CTSSVKVDTGFGDTQYF.

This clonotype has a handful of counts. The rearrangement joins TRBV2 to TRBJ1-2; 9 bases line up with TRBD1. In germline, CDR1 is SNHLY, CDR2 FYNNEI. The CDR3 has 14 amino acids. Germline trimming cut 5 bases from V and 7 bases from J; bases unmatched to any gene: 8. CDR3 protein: CASSPEGQGIGYTF. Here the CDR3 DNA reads TGTGCCAGCAGTCCGGAGGGACAGGGAATTGGCTACACCTTC.

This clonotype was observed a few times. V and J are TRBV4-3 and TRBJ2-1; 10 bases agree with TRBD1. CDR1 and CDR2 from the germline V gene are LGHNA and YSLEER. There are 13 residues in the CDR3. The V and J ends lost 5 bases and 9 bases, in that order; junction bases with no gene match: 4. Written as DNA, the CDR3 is TGCGCCAGCAGCAATAGACAGGGGGCTGAGCAGTTCTTC. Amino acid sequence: CASSNRQGAEQFF.

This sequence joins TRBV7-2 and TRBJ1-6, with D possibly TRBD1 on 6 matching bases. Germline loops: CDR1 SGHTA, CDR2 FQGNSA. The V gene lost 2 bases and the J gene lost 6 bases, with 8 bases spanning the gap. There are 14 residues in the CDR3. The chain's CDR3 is CASSLRGPNSPLHF. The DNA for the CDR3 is TGTGCCAGCAGCTTACGGGGGCCTAATTCACCCCTCCACTTT.

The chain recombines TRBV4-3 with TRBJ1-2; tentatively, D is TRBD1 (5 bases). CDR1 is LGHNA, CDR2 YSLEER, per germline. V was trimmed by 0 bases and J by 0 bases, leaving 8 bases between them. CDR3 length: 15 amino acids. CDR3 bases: TGCGCCAGCAGCCAAGATTGGGGGGCTAACTATGGCTACACCTTC. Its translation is CASSQDWGANYGYTF.